These 26 T cell receptor beta chains were sequenced from one sample in a study of T cell changes during pregnancy in multiple sclerosis. Clones were read by immunoSEQ multiplex PCR, and TCRdb kept only the in-frame ones, dropping some. This table has roughly 50,000 clones, around 92% appearing once. The sample here was CD4+ T cells from peripheral blood mononuclear cells, taken in the third trimester of pregnancy. All receptors derive from a female donor with multiple sclerosis, enrolled in a pregnancy study.

The chain employs TRBV9 and TRBJ2-3, with 8 positions matching TRBD1. V lost 3 bases and J lost 4; bases outside the gene matches: 7. The CDR3 totals 15 residues. Germline V gives CDR1 SGDLS, CDR2 YYNGEE. CDR3 loop: CASSDVQGASDTQYF. The CDR3 DNA is TGTGCCAGCAGCGATGTTCAGGGGGCCTCAGATACGCAGTATTTT.

This clone was recorded a few times. V gene TRBV10-3 combines with J gene TRBJ2-7, with TRBD2 matching 8 bases. This CDR3 contains 14 residues. J gave up 6 bases and V 8 bases, and 12 bases lay outside the gene matches. Per the germline V gene, CDR1 is ENHRY and CDR2 is SYGVKD. The CDR3 is CAISFSGELSEQYF. In DNA, the CDR3 is TGTGCCATCTCTTTTAGCGGGGAGTTATCCGAGCAGTACTTC.

The CDR3 DNA follows: TGCGCCAGCAGCTTGCCAAACCGGACTAGCGGGAATTCCTACGAGCAGTACTTC. It codes for CASSLPNRTSGNSYEQYF. The genes are TRBV5-1 and TRBJ2-7; the match to TRBD2 covers 12 bases. The CDR3 has 18 amino acids. V was clipped by 1 base and J by 1 base; unmatched bases: 9. The germline V gene encodes CDR1 SGHRS and CDR2 YFSETQ.

The V and J genes are TRBV19 and TRBJ2-3; TRBD2 agrees at 7 bases. The CDR3 consists of 15 residues. Per germline, CDR1 LNHDA and CDR2 SQIVND (reference sequence). The junction had 7 bases not matched to a gene; V was cut back by 5 bases and J by 2 bases. CDR3 protein: CASSATAGPTDTQYF. The CDR3 region has the DNA TGTGCCAGTAGTGCCACAGCGGGGCCCACAGATACGCAGTATTTT.

The J gene is TRBJ1-1, the V gene TRBV9; 7 bases are a match to TRBD1. The CDR3 contains 15 residues. CDR1 and CDR2 from the germline V gene are SGDLS and YYNGEE. After removal of 4 bases from V and 0 bases from J, the junction contained 6 bases not matched to a gene. CDR3 coding DNA: TGTGCCAGCAGCCCCGGGACAGCCATGAACACTGAAGCTTTCTTT. Translation: CASSPGTAMNTEAFF.

V usage is TRBV27 and J usage is TRBJ2-5, with a tentative D call TRBD1 (5 bases). V was pared by 4 bases and J by 9 bases, with 9 bases between. The CDR3 runs to 11 residues. Per germline, CDR1 MNHEY and CDR2 SMNVEV (reference sequence). The CDR3 DNA reads as TGTGCCAGCAGTTCTTCCAGGGCCCAGTACTTC. Translation: CASSSSRAQYF.

This chain joins TRBV28 and TRBJ2-7; D is perhaps TRBD2 (5 bases). Trimming cost V 3 bases and J 3 bases, with 12 bases left between them. Germline V gene lookup returns CDR1 MDHEN and CDR2 SYDVKM. The CDR3 covers 14 residues. CDR3 sequence reads: CASSLVGEGYEQYF. DNA of the CDR3: TGTGCCAGCAGTTTGGTGGGAGAGGGCTACGAGCAGTACTTC.

The chain recombines TRBV7-2 with TRBJ2-3; TRBD1 matches at 8 bases. The germline V gene encodes CDR1 SGHTA and CDR2 FQGNSA. Trimming took 5 bases from V and 0 from J; bases not matched to a gene: 4. The CDR3 loop spans 15 amino acids. The CDR3 protein is CASSRTGRSTDTQYF. The DNA for the CDR3 is TGTGCCAGCAGCCGGACAGGGAGAAGCACAGATACGCAGTATTTT.

The V call is TRBV6-6, the J call TRBJ2-7; 7 bases line up with TRBD1. J was trimmed by 5 bases and V by 6 bases; bases with no gene match: 7. Germline lookup yields CDR1 MNHNY and CDR2 SVGAGI (reference sequence). CDR3 length: 13 amino acids. CDR3 amino acids: CASSPGTVNEQYF. DNA for the CDR3: TGTGCCAGCAGCCCCGGGACAGTCAACGAGCAGTACTTC.

The V gene is TRBV21-1, the J gene TRBJ2-1; the tabulated D call, TRBD1, remains unverified against the DNA. TRBV21-1 is given as a pseudogene. The CDR3 runs 17 residues. CDR3 residues: CASSKARGTGTHNEQFF. For the CDR3, the DNA is TGTGCCAGCAGCAAAGCGCGCGGGACAGGAACCCACAATGAGCAGTTCTTC.

The V and J genes are TRBV7-2 and TRBJ1-5, with TRBD1 identical over 8 bases. Losses at the gene ends were 1 base for V and 0 bases for J; bases not matched to a gene: 11. This CDR3 spans 19 amino acids. The V gene's germline CDR1 is SGHTA and CDR2 FQGNSA. CDR3 sequence (DNA): TGTGCCAGCAGCTTAGTAGGGTTGGGACAGGAGAATAGCAATCAGCCCCAGCATTTT. The encoded protein is CASSLVGLGQENSNQPQHF.

V is TRBV10-3 and J is TRBJ2-1; a possible D gene is TRBD1 (7 bases). Trimming took off 8 bases at V and 13 bases at J, with 12 bases between the two ends. The V gene's germline CDR1 is ENHRY and CDR2 SYGVKD. This CDR3 has 10 residues. The CDR3 sequence is CAIGGTVQFF. In nucleotides, the CDR3 is TGTGCCATCGGGGGGACAGTTCAGTTCTTC.

The chain is built from TRBV19 and TRBJ2-3; 7 bases are shared with TRBD2. The germline gives CDR1 LNHDA, CDR2 SQIVND (reference sequence). V shed 4 bases and J 0 bases; nucleotides not matched to a gene: 10. This CDR3 has 17 amino acids. The CDR3 loop is CASSKRGSGHSTDTQYF. The CDR3 DNA follows: TGTGCCAGTAGTAAGAGGGGTAGCGGGCATAGCACAGATACGCAGTATTTT.

V and J are TRBV6-1 and TRBJ1-1, with TRBD1 matching over 8 bases. The germline CDR1 and CDR2 sequences are MNHNS and SASEGT. The CDR3 loop spans 16 amino acids. V lost 4 bases and J lost 4; bases outside the gene matches: 11. CDR3 protein: CASSAGTGLWGTEAFF. The CDR3 DNA sequence: TGTGCCAGCAGTGCCGGGACAGGCCTTTGGGGCACTGAAGCTTTCTTT.

The rearrangement uses TRBV5-4 and TRBJ2-5; D ambiguous. Trimming took 4 bases from V and 2 from J, leaving 9 bases between them. The length of the CDR3 is 13 residues. Germline lookup yields CDR1 SGHNT and CDR2 YYREEE (reference sequence). The DNA of the CDR3 is TGTGCCAGCAGCCCCCCAGATCAAGAGACCCAGTACTTC. Its protein is CASSPPDQETQYF.

CDR3 in amino acids: CSVVYRGRRITEAFF. The CDR3 DNA is TGCAGCGTTGTTTATCGCGGGCGGCGTATCACTGAAGCTTTCTTT. This chain joins TRBV29-1 and TRBJ1-1, with D hard to call. Germline CDR1 reads SQVTM; CDR2 reads ANQGSEA. V dropped 4 bases and J dropped 4 bases, with 19 bases sitting between them. The length of the CDR3 is 15 residues.

V and J are TRBV7-9 and TRBJ2-6, with unresolved D. The V end was cut by 4 bases, the J end by 0 bases, with 7 bases between. Germline CDR1 reads SEHNR; CDR2 reads FQNEAQ (reference sequence). The length of the CDR3 is 15 residues. The CDR3 reads CASSSVRSGANVLTF. The CDR3 DNA reads as TGTGCCAGCAGCTCCGTCCGCTCTGGGGCCAACGTCCTGACTTTC. The whole variable domain, filled in from reference TRBV7-9 and TRBJ2-6, reads DTGVSQNPRHKITKRGQNVTFRCDPISEHNRLYWYRQTLGQGPEFLTYFQNEAQLEKSRLLSDRFSAERPKGSFSTLEIQRTEQGDSAMYLCASSSVRSGANVLTFGAGSRLTVL.

This clone was recorded once. This chain joins TRBV2 and TRBJ1-1, with D perhaps matching TRBD1 (6 bases). V lost 7 bases and J 8 bases, leaving 17 bases between the germline ends. The CDR3 is 13 amino acids. CDR1 is SNHLY and CDR2 is FYNNEI in the germline V gene. Here the CDR3 reads CASNLGQREEAFF. CDR3 DNA sequence: TGTGCCAGCAATTTAGGACAGCGAGAAGAAGCTTTCTTT.

In this sample, this clone turned up a few times. This CDR3 is CASSPTTWTGMNTEAFF. The DNA of the CDR3 is TGTGCCAGCAGTCCCACCACCTGGACAGGGATGAACACTGAAGCTTTCTTT. This rearrangement joins TRBV27 to TRBJ1-1, with TRBD1 matching over 8 bases. V was clipped by 5 bases and J by 0 bases; unmatched bases: 11. The germline V gene has CDR1 MNHEY and CDR2 SMNVEV (reference sequence). This CDR3 contains 17 residues.

V and J are TRBV7-2 and TRBJ1-1, with D unclear. V lost 5 bases and J 0 bases, leaving 10 bases between the germline ends. Germline CDR1 and CDR2: SGHTA and FQGNSA. The CDR3 is 14 amino acids. CDR3 bases: TGTGCCAGCAGCCCCGAGGCTATGAACACTGAAGCTTTCTTT. Residues: CASSPEAMNTEAFF.

The chain uses TRBV15 and TRBJ1-5, with D tentatively TRBD1 (6 bases). CDR1 LNHNV and CDR2 YYDKDF come from the germline V gene (reference sequence). The CDR3 loop spans 15 amino acids. V lost 5 bases, J lost 4 bases, and 15 bases lay in between. CDR3 sequence reads: CATSAAGVWNQPQHF. The CDR3 coding sequence is TGTGCCACCAGCGCTGCAGGGGTTTGGAATCAGCCCCAGCATTTT.

The rearrangement uses TRBV5-4 and TRBJ2-7, with D perhaps TRBD1 (5 bases). The CDR3 loop spans 13 amino acids. Between the trimmed V and J ends, which lost 8 bases and 0 bases, there was a span of 12 bases. CDR1 SGHNT and CDR2 YYREEE come from the germline V gene (reference sequence). CDR3 amino acids: CASASGPSYEQYF. In DNA, the CDR3 is TGTGCCAGTGCGTCAGGGCCCTCCTACGAGCAGTACTTC.

The chain has TRBV5-5 and TRBJ2-3; no clear D gene. The CDR3 is 14 amino acids. Germline CDR1 is SGHKS and CDR2 is YYEKEE (reference sequence). V gave up 0 bases and J gave up 3 bases, with 8 bases separating them. The CDR3 here is CASSLGLGTDTQYF. CDR3 DNA sequence: TGTGCCAGCAGCTTGGGACTTGGTACAGATACGCAGTATTTT.

The chain joins TRBV5-5 to TRBJ2-7, with 9 bases aligning to TRBD1. The V and J ends lost 4 bases and 3 bases, in that order; junction bases with no gene match: 11. In germline, CDR1 is SGHKS, CDR2 YYEKEE (reference sequence). This CDR3 region has 16 residues. The CDR3 spells CASSTRTGANLYEQYF. CDR3 coding DNA: TGTGCCAGCAGCACCCGGACAGGGGCCAACCTCTACGAGCAGTACTTC.

The rearrangement links TRBV6-1 to TRBJ2-1; 10 bases line up with TRBD2. V lost 11 bases and J lost 8; bases outside the gene matches: 9. Germline lookup yields CDR1 MNHNS and CDR2 SASEGT. The CDR3 is 13 amino acids. The CDR3 DNA sequence: TGTGCCGGAAAGCGGGGGGGCGGCCATGAGCAGTTCTTC. Residues: CAGKRGGGHEQFF.

This rearrangement joins TRBV27 to TRBJ1-5; the match to TRBD1 covers 10 bases. The V gene's germline CDR1 is MNHEY and CDR2 SMNVEV (reference sequence). The V and J ends lost 3 bases and 7 bases, in that order; junction bases with no gene match: 3. The CDR3 totals 14 residues. The CDR3: CASSLGTGEQPQHF. The CDR3 DNA follows: TGTGCCAGCAGTTTGGGGACAGGGGAGCAGCCCCAGCATTTT.